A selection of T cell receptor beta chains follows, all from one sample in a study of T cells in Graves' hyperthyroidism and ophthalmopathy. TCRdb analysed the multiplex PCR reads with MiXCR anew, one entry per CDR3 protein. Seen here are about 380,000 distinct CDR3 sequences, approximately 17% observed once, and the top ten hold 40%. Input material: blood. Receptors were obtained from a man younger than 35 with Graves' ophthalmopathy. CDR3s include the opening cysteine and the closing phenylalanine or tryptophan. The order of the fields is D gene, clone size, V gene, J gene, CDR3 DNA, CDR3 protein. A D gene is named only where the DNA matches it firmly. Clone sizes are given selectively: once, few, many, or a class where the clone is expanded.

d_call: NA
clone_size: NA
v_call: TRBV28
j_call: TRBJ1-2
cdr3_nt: TGTGCCAGCAGCCCACGTAACTTGCCCTATGGCTACACCTTC
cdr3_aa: CASSPRNLPYGYTF

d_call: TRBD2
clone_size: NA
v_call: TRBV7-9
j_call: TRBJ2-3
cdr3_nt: TGTGCCAGCAGTCGGGACTCTAGCGGGGGGGATCCGGATACGCAGTATTTT
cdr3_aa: CASSRDSSGGDPDTQYF

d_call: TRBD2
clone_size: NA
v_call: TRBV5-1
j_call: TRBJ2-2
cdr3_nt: TGCGCCAGCAGCGCATTACCTAGCGGGGTTAACACCGGGGAGCTGTTTTTT
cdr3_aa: CASSALPSGVNTGELFF

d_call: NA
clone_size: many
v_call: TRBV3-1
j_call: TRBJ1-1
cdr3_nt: TGTGCCAGCAGAGCCGGGAGATCAAGAGGGGCGGCTTTCTTT
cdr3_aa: CASRAGRSRGAAFF

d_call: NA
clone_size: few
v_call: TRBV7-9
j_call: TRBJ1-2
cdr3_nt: TGTGCCAGCAGCTACGCAGAGGCCGGCTACACCTTC
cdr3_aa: CASSYAEAGYTF

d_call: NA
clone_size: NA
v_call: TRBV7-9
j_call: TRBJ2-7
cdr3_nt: TGTGCCAGCAGCTTAGGCAGGGCTGACTACGAGCAGTACTTC
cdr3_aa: CASSLGRADYEQYF

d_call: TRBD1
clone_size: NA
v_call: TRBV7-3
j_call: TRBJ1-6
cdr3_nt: TGTGCCAGCAGCCTATCCGGGACAGAAGTTTCACCCCTCCACTTT
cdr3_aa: CASSLSGTEVSPLHF

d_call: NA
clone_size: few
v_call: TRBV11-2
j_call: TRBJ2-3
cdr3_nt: TGTGCCAGCAGTGAACAGCGATTTAGCACAGATACGCAGTATTTT
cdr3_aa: CASSEQRFSTDTQYF

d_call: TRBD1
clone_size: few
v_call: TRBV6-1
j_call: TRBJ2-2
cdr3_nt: TGTGCCACCCCGGGAATAGGGGGCTTTCGTACCGGGGAGCTGTTTTTT
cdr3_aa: CATPGIGGFRTGELFF

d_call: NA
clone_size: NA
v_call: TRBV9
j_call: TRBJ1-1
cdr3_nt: TGTGCCAGCAGCGTAGTGGGCGCCCCCGACACTGAAGCTTTCTTT
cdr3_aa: CASSVVGAPDTEAFF

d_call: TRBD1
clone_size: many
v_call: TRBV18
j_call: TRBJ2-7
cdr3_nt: TGTGCCAGCTCACCCTCGGACAGGCCCTCCTACGAGCAGTACTTC
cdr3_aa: CASSPSDRPSYEQYF

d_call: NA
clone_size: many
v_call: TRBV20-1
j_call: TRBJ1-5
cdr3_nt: TGCAGTGCTAAGGACAGTAGCAATCAGCCCCAGCATTTT
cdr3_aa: CSAKDSSNQPQHF

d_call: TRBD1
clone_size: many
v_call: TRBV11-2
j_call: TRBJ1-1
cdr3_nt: TGTGCCAGCAGCGTAGTTAGAGGGGGCCGTAACACTGAAGCTTTCTTT
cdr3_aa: CASSVVRGGRNTEAFF

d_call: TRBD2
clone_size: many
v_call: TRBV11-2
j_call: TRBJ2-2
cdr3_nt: TGTGCCAGCAGCTTAGAAAGGCGGGGGGCGAACACCGGGGAGCTGTTTTTT
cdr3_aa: CASSLERRGANTGELFF

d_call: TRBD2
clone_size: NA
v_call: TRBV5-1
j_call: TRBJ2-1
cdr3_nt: TGCGCCAGCAGCGGTTTACCAGGGACTAGCGGGTTCAATGAGCAGTTCTTC
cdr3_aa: CASSGLPGTSGFNEQFF

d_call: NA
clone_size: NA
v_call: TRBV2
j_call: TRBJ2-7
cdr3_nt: TGTGCCAGCGGTTTGTCGCCTAAGGCCTACGAGCAGTACTTC
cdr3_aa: CASGLSPKAYEQYF

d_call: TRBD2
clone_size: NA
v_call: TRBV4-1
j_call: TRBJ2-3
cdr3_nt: TGCGCCAGCAGCCGAATAGCGGGGGCTAACACAGATACGCAGTATTTT
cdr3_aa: CASSRIAGANTDTQYF

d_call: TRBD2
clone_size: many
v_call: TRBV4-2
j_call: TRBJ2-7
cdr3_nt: TGTGCCAGCAATTCCGGGGGGAAGCGCGAGCAGTACTTC
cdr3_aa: CASNSGGKREQYF

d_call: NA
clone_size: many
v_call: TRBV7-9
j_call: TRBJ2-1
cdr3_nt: TGTGCCAGCAGCTTAGGCCCGGCAGGCGAGCAGTTCTTC
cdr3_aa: CASSLGPAGEQFF

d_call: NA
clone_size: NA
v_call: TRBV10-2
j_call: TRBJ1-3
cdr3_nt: TGCGCCAGCAAGCCTGGGTCTGGAAACACCATATATTTT
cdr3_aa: CASKPGSGNTIYF

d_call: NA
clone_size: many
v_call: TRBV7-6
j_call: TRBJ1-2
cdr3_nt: TGTGCCAGCAGCTTGGTCGGGGGCCTGTCTACAGACCGTGATGGCTACACCTTC
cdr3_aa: CASSLVGGLSTDRDGYTF

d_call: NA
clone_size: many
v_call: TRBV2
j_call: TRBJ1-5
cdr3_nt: TGTGCCAGCAGTGAAAAGTGGCCAAATCAGCCCCAGCATTTT
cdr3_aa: CASSEKWPNQPQHF

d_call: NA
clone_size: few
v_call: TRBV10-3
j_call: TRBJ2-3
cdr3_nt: TGTGCCATCAGTGGAACAGGGAGGACAGATACGCAGTATTTT
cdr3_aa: CAISGTGRTDTQYF

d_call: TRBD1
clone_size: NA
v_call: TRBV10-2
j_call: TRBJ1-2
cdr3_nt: TGCGCCAGCATCGGGACAGGGACATTCGCTGGCTACACCTTC
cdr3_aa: CASIGTGTFAGYTF

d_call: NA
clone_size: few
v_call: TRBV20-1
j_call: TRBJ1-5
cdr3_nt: TGCAGTGCTCCGGGCCAAGGAGATCAGCCCCAGCATTTT
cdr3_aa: CSAPGQGDQPQHF

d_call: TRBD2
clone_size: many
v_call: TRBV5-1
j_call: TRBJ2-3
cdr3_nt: TGCGCCAGCAGCCCGGCTAGCGGGGCTAGCACAGATACGCAGTATTTT
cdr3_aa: CASSPASGASTDTQYF

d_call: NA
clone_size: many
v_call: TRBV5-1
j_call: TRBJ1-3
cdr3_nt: TGCGCCAGCAGCTTGAACCCACTCGACACCATATATTTT
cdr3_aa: CASSLNPLDTIYF

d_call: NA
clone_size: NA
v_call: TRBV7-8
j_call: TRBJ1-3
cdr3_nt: TGTGCCAGCAGCTTAGCGGTGACAGAAAACACCATATATTTT
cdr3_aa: CASSLAVTENTIYF

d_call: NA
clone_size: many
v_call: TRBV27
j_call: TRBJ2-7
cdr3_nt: TGTGCCAGCAGTTTAGACCCCTTGGCCTACGAGCAGTACTTC
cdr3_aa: CASSLDPLAYEQYF

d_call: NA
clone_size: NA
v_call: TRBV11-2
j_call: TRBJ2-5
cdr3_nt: TGTGCCAGCAGTCTCCGGACGGACTCGGAGACCCAGTACTTC
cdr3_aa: CASSLRTDSETQYF

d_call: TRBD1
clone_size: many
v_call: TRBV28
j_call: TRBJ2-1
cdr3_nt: TGTGCCAGTTCCCCAGGGGGCGGATTCAATGAGCAGTTCTTC
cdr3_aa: CASSPGGGFNEQFF

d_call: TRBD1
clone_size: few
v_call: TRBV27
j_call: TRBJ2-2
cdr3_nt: TGTGCCAGCAGTTTATCAGGGACAGCGAACACCGGGGAGCTGTTTTTT
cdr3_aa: CASSLSGTANTGELFF

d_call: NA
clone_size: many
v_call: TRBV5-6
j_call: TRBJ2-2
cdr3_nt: TGTGCCAGCAGCTGGGGAGGACCGAACACCGGGGAGCTGTTTTTT
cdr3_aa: CASSWGGPNTGELFF

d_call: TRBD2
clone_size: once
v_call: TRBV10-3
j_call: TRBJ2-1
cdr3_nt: TGTGCCATCAGTGAAGGTACTAGCGGGGTTTACAATGAGCAGTTCTTC
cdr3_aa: CAISEGTSGVYNEQFF

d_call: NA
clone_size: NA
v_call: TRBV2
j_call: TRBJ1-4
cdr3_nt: TGTGCCAACAGCGATAAGGGGAGTGCAAAACTGTTTTTT
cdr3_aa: CANSDKGSAKLFF

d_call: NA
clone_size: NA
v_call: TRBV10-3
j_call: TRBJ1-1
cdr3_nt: TGTGCCATCAGTGAGGGTCGCACTGAAGCTTTCTTT
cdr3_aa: CAISEGRTEAFF

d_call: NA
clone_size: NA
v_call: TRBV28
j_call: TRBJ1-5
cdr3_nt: TGTGCCAGCAGTTTTAAGGTGGCGGGGGGCCTTCTACAGTATGGCAATCAGCCCCAGCATTTT
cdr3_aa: CASSFKVAGGLLQYGNQPQHF

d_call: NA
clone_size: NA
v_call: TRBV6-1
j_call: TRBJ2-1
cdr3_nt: TGTGCCAGCAGTCCCAGCGCCACCAGCTCCTACAATGAGCAGTTCTTC
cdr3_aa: CASSPSATSSYNEQFF

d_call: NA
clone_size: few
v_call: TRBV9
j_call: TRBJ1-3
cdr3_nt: TGTGCCAGCAGCGCCAGTCAGGGCGCTGGACACACCATATATTTT
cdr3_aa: CASSASQGAGHTIYF

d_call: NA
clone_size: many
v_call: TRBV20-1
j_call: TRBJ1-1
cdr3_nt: TGCAGTGCTAGAGGGGGGGTCGGAAGGGGCACTGAAGCTTTCTTT
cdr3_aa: CSARGGVGRGTEAFF

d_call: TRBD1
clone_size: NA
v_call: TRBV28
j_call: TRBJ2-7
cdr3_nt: TGTGCCAGCAGGCCCCCAGGACAGGGGAGCCACGAGCAGTACTTC
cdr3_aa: CASRPPGQGSHEQYF

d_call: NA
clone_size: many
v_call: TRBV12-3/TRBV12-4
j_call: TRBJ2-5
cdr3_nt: TGTGCCAGCAGTGGGCTTGGACTACAAGAGACCCAGTACTTC
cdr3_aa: CASSGLGLQETQYF

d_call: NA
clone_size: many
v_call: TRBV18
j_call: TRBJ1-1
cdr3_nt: TGTGCCAGCTCCCCTGCCTCCCTGGACACTGAAGCTTTCTTT
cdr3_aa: CASSPASLDTEAFF

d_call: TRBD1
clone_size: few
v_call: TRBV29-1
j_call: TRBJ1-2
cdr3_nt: TGCAGCGCCCAGGGATTCGGGACAGAAACCAACTATGGCTACACCTTC
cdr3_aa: CSAQGFGTETNYGYTF